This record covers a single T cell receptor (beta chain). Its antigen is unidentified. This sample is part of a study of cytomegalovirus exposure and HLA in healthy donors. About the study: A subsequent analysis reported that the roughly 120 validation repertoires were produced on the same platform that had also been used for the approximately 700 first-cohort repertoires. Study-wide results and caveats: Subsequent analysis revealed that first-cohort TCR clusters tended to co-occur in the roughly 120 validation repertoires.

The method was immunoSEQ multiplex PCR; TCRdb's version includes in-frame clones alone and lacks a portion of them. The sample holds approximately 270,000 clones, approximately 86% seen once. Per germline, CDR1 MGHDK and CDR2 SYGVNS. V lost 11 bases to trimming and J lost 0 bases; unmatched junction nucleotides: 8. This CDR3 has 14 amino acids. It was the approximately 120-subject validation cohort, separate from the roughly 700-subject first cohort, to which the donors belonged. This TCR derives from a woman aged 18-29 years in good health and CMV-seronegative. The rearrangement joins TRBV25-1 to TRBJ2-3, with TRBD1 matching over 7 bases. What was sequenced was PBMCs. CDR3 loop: CAVLSTGSTDTQYF. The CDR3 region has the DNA TGTGCCGTACTGTCGACAGGGAGCACAGATACGCAGTATTTT. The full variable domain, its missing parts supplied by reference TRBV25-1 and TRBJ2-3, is EADIYQTPRYLVIGTGKKITLECSQTMGHDKMYWYQQDPGMELHLIHYSYGVNSTEKGDLSSESTVSRIRTEHFPLTLESARPSHTSQYLCAVLSTGSTDTQYFGPGTRLTVL.